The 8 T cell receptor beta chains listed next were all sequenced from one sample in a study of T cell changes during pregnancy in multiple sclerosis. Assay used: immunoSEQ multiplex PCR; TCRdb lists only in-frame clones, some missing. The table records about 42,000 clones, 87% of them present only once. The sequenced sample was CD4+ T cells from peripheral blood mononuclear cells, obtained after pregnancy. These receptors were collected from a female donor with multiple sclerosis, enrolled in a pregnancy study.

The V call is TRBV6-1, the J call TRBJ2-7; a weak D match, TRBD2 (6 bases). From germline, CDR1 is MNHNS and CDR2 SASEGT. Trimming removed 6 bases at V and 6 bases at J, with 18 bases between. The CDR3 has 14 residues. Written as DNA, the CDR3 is TGTGCCAGCAGGGGAGCAGGGAGGACGGGCGAGCAGTACTTC. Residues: CASRGAGRTGEQYF.

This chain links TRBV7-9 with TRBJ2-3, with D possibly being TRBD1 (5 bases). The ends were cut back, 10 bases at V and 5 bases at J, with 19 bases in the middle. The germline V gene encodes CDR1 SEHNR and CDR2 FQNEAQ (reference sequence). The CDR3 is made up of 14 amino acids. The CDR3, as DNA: TGTGCCATTAATAAGGGGCCGTTTTTAGATACGCAGTATTTT. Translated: CAINKGPFLDTQYF. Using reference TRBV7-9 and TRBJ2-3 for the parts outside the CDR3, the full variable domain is DTGVSQNPRHKITKRGQNVTFRCDPISEHNRLYWYRQTLGQGPEFLTYFQNEAQLEKSRLLSDRFSAERPKGSFSTLEIQRTEQGDSAMYLCAINKGPFLDTQYFGPGTRLTVL.

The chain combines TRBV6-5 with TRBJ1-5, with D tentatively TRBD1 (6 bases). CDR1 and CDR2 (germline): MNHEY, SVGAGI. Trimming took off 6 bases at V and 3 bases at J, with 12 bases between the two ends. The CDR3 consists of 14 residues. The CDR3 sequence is CASSPGQYNQPQHF. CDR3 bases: TGTGCCAGCAGCCCCGGACAGTACAATCAGCCCCAGCATTTT.

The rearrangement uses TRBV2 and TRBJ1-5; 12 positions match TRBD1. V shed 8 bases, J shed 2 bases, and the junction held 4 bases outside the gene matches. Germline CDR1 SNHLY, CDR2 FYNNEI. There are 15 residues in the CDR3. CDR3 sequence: CASGGDRGRNQPQHF. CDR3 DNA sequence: TGTGCCAGCGGGGGGGACAGGGGGCGCAATCAGCCCCAGCATTTT.

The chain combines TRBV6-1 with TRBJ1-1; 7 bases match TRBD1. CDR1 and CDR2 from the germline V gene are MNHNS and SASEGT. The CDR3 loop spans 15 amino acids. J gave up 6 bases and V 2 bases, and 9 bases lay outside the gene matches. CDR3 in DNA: TGTGCCAGCAGTGAATACTTACAGGGGTACGCTGAAGCTTTCTTT. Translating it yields CASSEYLQGYAEAFF.

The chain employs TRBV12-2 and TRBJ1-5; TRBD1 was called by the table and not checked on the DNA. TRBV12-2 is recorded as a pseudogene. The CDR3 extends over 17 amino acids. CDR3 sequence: CASRLEGDTFCNQPQHF. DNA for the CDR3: TGTGCAAGTCGCTTAGAAGGGGACACCTTCTGCAATCAGCCCCAGCATTTT.

CDR3 in DNA: TGTGCCAGCTCACCACCGGGGGCTGGCGGTGAAAAACTGTTTTTT. Its translation: CASSPPGAGGEKLFF. This rearrangement joins TRBV18 to TRBJ1-4; maybe TRBD1 (6 bases). This CDR3 has 15 amino acids. Germline-derived CDR1 and CDR2 are KGHSH and LQKENI. With 0 bases removed from V and 7 bases from J, the gap between germline ends came to 12 bases.

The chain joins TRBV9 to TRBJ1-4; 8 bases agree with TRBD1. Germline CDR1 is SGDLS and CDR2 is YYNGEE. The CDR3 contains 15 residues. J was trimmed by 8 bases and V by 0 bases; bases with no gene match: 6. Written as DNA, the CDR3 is TGTGCCAGCAGCGTAGATGGGACAGGAGGGGAAAAACTGTTTTTT. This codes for CASSVDGTGGEKLFF.